This T cell receptor beta chain originates from a study of T cells in Graves' hyperthyroidism and ophthalmopathy. Across the study: Pretreatment peripheral blood was obtained at initial diagnosis.

Lactation, pregnancy, other autoimmune disease or uncontrolled infection led to exclusion of patients. The TCR beta CDR3 regions underwent amplification using RNA transcripts as the source. HTBI primers drove first-round RT-PCR of the TCR CDR3. TCRdb recomputed calls from the multiplex PCR reads with MiXCR, one row per CDR3 protein. This sample has around 600,000 distinct CDR3 sequences, with 12% to 15% found just once. The table lists this clonotype with many counts. This CDR3 region has 15 residues. Germline CDR1 reads MDHEN; CDR2 reads SYDVKM. Trimming stripped 4 bases from V and 1 base from J, with 12 bases between.

This TCR came from a woman aged 18-29 years with Graves' ophthalmopathy. The rearrangement links TRBV28 to TRBJ2-3, with D possibly TRBD1 on 6 matching bases. Sequencing used blood. In DNA form, the CDR3 reads TGTGCCAGCAGTTCTGACAGGTTCCGCACAGATACGCAGTATTTT. Amino acids: CASSSDRFRTDTQYF.